The subject of this entry is one T cell receptor beta chain. Here immunoSEQ multiplex PCR was the method, and the copy in TCRdb shows in-frame clones only, minus some. The sample includes tens of thousands of clones, around 94% seen only once; the top ten take approximately 2.2%. The entry originates in a study of T cell changes during pregnancy in multiple sclerosis. CDR1 is MNHNS, CDR2 SASEGT, per germline. The V and J ends lost 6 bases and 5 bases respectively, with 11 bases between them. This CDR3 is 13 amino acids long. The starting material was peripheral blood, obtained after pregnancy. The chain combines TRBV6-1 with TRBJ2-1, with D unresolved. The sequence came from a female donor with multiple sclerosis, enrolled in a pregnancy study. The CDR3 DNA is TGTGCCAGCAGAAACCGGAGCGACAATGAGCAGTTCTTC. Protein: CASRNRSDNEQFF.